This entry lists 24 T cell receptor beta chains sequenced from one sample in a study of response to subunit inactivated influenza vaccine (dated by TCRdb to 2016 to 2018). The library was built by means of RT-PCR. For sequencing, an Illumina HiSeq 2500 was employed. TCRdb reworked the public reads: Q25 trimming with fastp, MiXCR clone assembly, productive beta chains retained. Rows merge per CDR3 protein into single entries with the most common DNA and genes. Counted in this sample were under 850,000 distinct CDR3 sequences; about a fifth of them appeared once. Roughly 11% of the sample belongs to the ten largest clones. The material sequenced was PBMCs from blood, taken about 5 days after vaccination. The source is a man in his fifties or sixties who received an inactivated influenza vaccine. Donor details come from another sample of the same person, matched by shared clones.

The rearrangement joins TRBV24-1 to TRBJ2-2, with 11 bases lining up with TRBD2. The CDR3 runs 14 residues. The junction had 2 bases not matched to a gene; V was cut back by 7 bases and J by 5 bases. Germline V gene data show CDR1 as KGHDR and CDR2 as SFDVKD. CDR3 protein: CATRGLAETGELFF. In DNA form, the CDR3 reads TGTGCCACCAGGGGACTAGCGGAGACCGGGGAGCTGTTTTTT.

At least ten counts were recorded for this clonotype. The chain has TRBV2 and TRBJ2-2; possibly TRBD1 or TRBD2 for D (5 bases each). This CDR3 comprises 15 residues. The germline gives CDR1 SNHLY, CDR2 FYNNEI. Trimming left V 8 bases short and J 0 bases short, with 13 bases between. The CDR3 is CASGFRDPNTGELFF. DNA for the CDR3: TGTGCCAGCGGATTCCGGGACCCGAACACCGGGGAGCTGTTTTTT. Full variable domain (outside the CDR3, taken from reference TRBV2 and TRBJ2-2): EPEVTQTPSHQVTQMGQEVILRCVPISNHLYFYWYRQILGQKVEFLVSFYNNEISEKSEIFDDQFSVERPDGSNFTLKIRSTKLEDSAMYFCASGFRDPNTGELFFGEGSRLTVL.

This clonotype was picked up many times. V gene TRBV27 combines with J gene TRBJ2-4; D not certain. V lost 9 bases to trimming and J lost 0 bases, with 12 bases between them. This CDR3 has 14 amino acids. Germline V gene sequence: CDR1 MNHEY, CDR2 SMNVEV (reference sequence). The chain's CDR3 is CASSPSLAKNIQYF. The CDR3 DNA reads as TGTGCCAGTTCCCCTTCCCTAGCCAAAAACATTCAGTACTTC.

This clonotype was observed a few times. The rearrangement uses TRBV24-1 and TRBJ2-3; 14 bases agree with TRBD2. J was trimmed by 6 bases and V by 2 bases; bases with no gene match: 3. CDR3 length: 16 amino acids. Germline loops: CDR1 KGHDR, CDR2 SFDVKD. The CDR3: CATSDSGLAGADTQYF. For the CDR3, the DNA is TGTGCCACCAGTGATTCGGGACTAGCGGGAGCGGATACGCAGTATTTT.

DNA for the CDR3: TGCAGTGCCTCTCCGGGGGTTAATGAAAAACTGTTTTTT. Amino acid sequence: CSASPGVNEKLFF. The chain is built from TRBV20-1 and TRBJ1-4; D possibly corresponds to TRBD1 (5 bases). V was shortened by 6 bases and J by 4 bases, with 12 bases between the two germline ends. Germline V gene sequence: CDR1 DFQATT, CDR2 SNEGSKA (reference sequence). The CDR3 has 13 amino acids.

This clonotype occurred a few times. This sequence joins TRBV7-9 and TRBJ2-5; maybe TRBD2 (6 bases). V was shortened by 0 bases and J by 5 bases, with 19 bases between the two germline ends. The germline CDR1 and CDR2 sequences are SEHNR and FQNEAQ (reference sequence). This CDR3 is 17 amino acids long. The CDR3 bases are TGTGCCAGCAGCTTAGCCGAGTTGACTAGTCGGCAGGAGACCCAGTACTTC. It codes for CASSLAELTSRQETQYF.

The chain carries TRBV27 and TRBJ1-2; D ambiguous. Germline CDR1 reads MNHEY; CDR2 reads SMNVEV (reference sequence). The length of the CDR3 is 12 residues. Trimming shortened V by 5 bases and J by 8 bases, and 12 bases separated the two germline ends. The CDR3 spells CASSPRSGGYTF. Here the CDR3 DNA reads TGTGCCAGCAGTCCACGCTCGGGCGGCTACACCTTC.

Only a few counts were recorded for this clonotype. In nucleotides, the CDR3 is TGCGCCAGCAGCCAAATGAAACTAGCGGGAGGGGGTAATGAGCAGTTCTTC. Protein sequence: CASSQMKLAGGGNEQFF. The rearrangement uses TRBV4-3 and TRBJ2-1; 13 nucleotides match TRBD2. CDR1 and CDR2 from the germline V gene are LGHNA and YSLEER. This CDR3 is 17 amino acids long. Trimming removed 2 bases from V and 7 bases from J; junction bases left unmatched: 8.

This clonotype was seen more than once but under ten times. This rearrangement joins TRBV6-1 to TRBJ1-2, with a tentative D call TRBD1 (6 bases). This CDR3 has 13 residues. Deletions cut 8 bases from V and 5 bases from J, with 15 bases between. CDR1 is MNHNS and CDR2 is SASEGT in the germline V gene. The CDR3 region has the DNA TGTGCCAGCGTGGGGGGCGCGGGGTATGGCTACACCTTC. Its protein is CASVGGAGYGYTF.

This clonotype has more than one count but fewer than ten. The rearrangement joins TRBV7-2 to TRBJ1-3; perhaps TRBD1 as D (6 bases). The CDR3 has 16 residues. The germline gives CDR1 SGHTA, CDR2 FQGNSA. V lost 4 bases to trimming and J lost 0 bases, with 13 bases between them. The CDR3 sequence is CASSYRQAGSGNTIYF. Here the CDR3 DNA reads TGTGCCAGCAGCTACCGACAGGCTGGCTCTGGAAACACCATATATTTT.

This sequence joins TRBV18 and TRBJ2-5, with D uncertain. The germline V gene encodes CDR1 KGHSH and CDR2 LQKENI. The CDR3 extends over 14 amino acids. The ends were cut back, 0 bases at V and 5 bases at J, with 10 bases in the middle. The CDR3 here is CASSPPDGRETQYF. The CDR3 DNA reads as TGTGCCAGCTCACCACCCGACGGTAGGGAGACCCAGTACTTC.

The chain carries TRBV12-3 or TRBV12-4 and TRBJ2-7; D unclear. Trimming cost V 1 base and J 4 bases, with 11 bases left between them. The CDR3 has 14 amino acids. In DNA form, the CDR3 reads TGTGCCAGCAGTTTAGGGGAACTAAGATACGAGCAGTACTTC. This codes for CASSLGELRYEQYF.

The rearrangement uses TRBV7-7 and TRBJ2-3, with 7 nucleotides matching TRBD1. CDR1 SSHAT and CDR2 FNYEAQ come from the germline V gene (reference sequence). The CDR3 length is 15 residues. Germline trimming cut 5 bases from V and 1 base from J; bases unmatched to any gene: 6. The CDR3 here is CASSPTGLGTDTQYF. CDR3 DNA sequence: TGTGCCAGCAGCCCGACAGGGTTGGGCACAGATACGCAGTATTTT.

This clonotype was picked up many times. The chain links TRBV4-1 to TRBJ2-1; possible D gene TRBD1, 6 bases. The CDR3 consists of 14 residues. V gave up 3 bases and J gave up 7 bases, with 13 bases separating them. Germline V gene lookup returns CDR1 MGHRA and CDR2 YSYEKL. The CDR3 nucleotides are TGCGCCAGCAGCCATCCCGGGACACTTAATGAGCAGTTCTTC. Protein sequence: CASSHPGTLNEQFF.

This clonotype was detected a few times. The CDR3 spells CSARGPAQGYGSPLHF. In DNA, the CDR3 is TGCAGTGCTAGAGGGCCGGCACAGGGGTACGGTTCACCCCTCCACTTT. V and J are TRBV20-1 and TRBJ1-6, with 7 bases fitting TRBD1. With 1 base clipped from V and 9 bases from J, the junction kept 12 bases outside the gene matches. This CDR3 region has 16 residues. From germline, CDR1 is DFQATT and CDR2 SNEGSKA (reference sequence).

V gene TRBV4-2 combines with J gene TRBJ1-3; D unresolved. This CDR3 region has 15 residues. The germline V and J ends were trimmed by 0 bases and 0 bases, with 6 bases remaining between them. Germline V gives CDR1 LGHNA, CDR2 YNFKEQ. This chain's CDR3 is CASSQDHSSGNTIYF. For the CDR3, the DNA is TGTGCCAGCAGCCAAGATCACAGCTCTGGAAACACCATATATTTT.

There are a few counts of this clonotype. The chain links TRBV15 to TRBJ2-7; 9 nucleotides line up with TRBD1. Germline assignment: CDR1 LNHNV and CDR2 YYDKDF (reference sequence). V gave up 6 bases and J gave up 4 bases; unmatched junction bases: 4. The CDR3 has 13 amino acids. CDR3 sequence reads: CATSRQGGYEQYF. The CDR3 DNA is TGTGCCACCAGTAGACAGGGGGGGTACGAGCAGTACTTC. The entire variable domain, with the rest obtained from reference TRBV15 and TRBJ2-7, is as follows: DAMVIQNPRYQVTQFGKPVTLSCSQTLNHNVMYWYQQKSSQAPKLLFHYYDKDFNNEADTPDNFQSRRPNTSFCFLDIRSPGLGDTAMYLCATSRQGGYEQYFGPGTRLTVT.

This clonotype showed up just a few times. V usage is TRBV9 and J usage is TRBJ2-3; 8 bases align to TRBD2. V gave up 4 bases and J gave up 2 bases; unmatched junction bases: 9. Germline V gene sequence: CDR1 SGDLS, CDR2 YYNGEE. This CDR3 has 16 residues. CDR3 amino acids: CASSPPAGAVTDTQYF. Here the CDR3 DNA reads TGTGCCAGCAGCCCTCCAGCGGGGGCCGTCACAGATACGCAGTATTTT.

This chain links TRBV4-3 with TRBJ1-2; 7 bases line up with TRBD1. CDR3 length: 16 residues. V shed 0 bases, J shed 2 bases, and the junction held 6 bases outside the gene matches. CDR1 is LGHNA, CDR2 YSLEER, per germline. The CDR3 nucleotides are TGCGCCAGCAGCCAAGACCCGACAGGGACGAACTATGGCTACACCTTC. Its translation: CASSQDPTGTNYGYTF.

The chain combines TRBV9 with TRBJ2-1; D is possibly TRBD1 (5 bases). Germline V gene sequence: CDR1 SGDLS, CDR2 YYNGEE. Trimming shortened V by 4 bases and J by 0 bases, and 11 bases separated the two germline ends. CDR3 length equals 15 residues. The CDR3 loop is CASSPVGDSYNEQFF. The CDR3 DNA is TGTGCCAGCAGCCCGGTAGGGGACTCCTACAATGAGCAGTTCTTC. Combining the CDR3 with reference TRBV9 and TRBJ2-1 gives the whole variable domain DSGVTQTPKHLITATGQRVTLRCSPRSGDLSVYWYQQSLDQGLQFLIQYYNGEERAKGNILERFSAQQFPDLHSELNLSSLELGDSALYFCASSPVGDSYNEQFFGPGTRLTVL.

The gene calls are TRBV7-2 and TRBJ2-7; D may match TRBD1 or TRBD2 (5 bases each). CDR3 length: 14 amino acids. Germline values: CDR1 SGHTA, CDR2 FQGNSA. Trimming pared 6 bases from V and 7 bases from J, leaving 19 bases between. The CDR3 coding sequence is TGTGCCAGCAGACGTCCCGGGACCTTTTCGGAGCAGTACTTC. It yields the protein CASRRPGTFSEQYF.

The genes are TRBV4-3 and TRBJ1-6; D gene unclear. V lost 1 base, J lost 3 bases, and 10 bases lay in between. The CDR3 loop spans 16 amino acids. From germline, CDR1 is LGHNA and CDR2 YSLEER. The CDR3 is CASSQVVTLYNSPLHF. In nucleotides, the CDR3 is TGCGCCAGCAGCCAAGTTGTGACACTCTATAATTCACCCCTCCACTTT.

The V and J genes are TRBV20-1 and TRBJ2-7; a possible D gene is TRBD1 (6 bases). The CDR3 has 15 amino acids. Germline assignment: CDR1 DFQATT and CDR2 SNEGSKA (reference sequence). V dropped 2 bases and J dropped 5 bases, with 19 bases sitting between them. The CDR3: CSARHPPPTGNEQYF. CDR3 coding DNA: TGCAGTGCTAGACACCCCCCCCCCACAGGGAACGAGCAGTACTTC.

This sequence joins TRBV6-2 or TRBV6-3 and TRBJ2-7; D not certain. This CDR3 spans 14 amino acids. Trimming shortened V by 2 bases and J by 3 bases, and 11 bases separated the two germline ends. In germline, CDR1 is MNHEY, CDR2 SVGEGT. The CDR3 region is CASSYQDGYYEQYF. In DNA, the CDR3 is TGTGCCAGCAGTTACCAGGACGGGTACTACGAGCAGTACTTC.